This T cell receptor (beta chain) was identified during a study of cytomegalovirus exposure and HLA in healthy donors. V lost 0 bases and J lost 1; bases outside the gene matches: 1. Germline values: CDR1 LNHNV, CDR2 YYDKDF (reference sequence). The CDR3 runs 15 residues. On this clone itself: The target antigen is unknown.

The PCR made use of 60 Vbeta and 13 Jbeta primers. Assay used: immunoSEQ multiplex PCR; TCRdb lists only in-frame clones, some missing. Of about 110,000 clones listed, roughly four fifths are singletons. Donors sampled were nominally healthy, though unrecorded immune exposures were likely. General observations from the study: Association with HLA alleles at 0.05 false discovery rate was found for roughly 17,000 TCR beta sequences in a later analysis. In a later analysis, TCR beta V- and J-gene trimming was associated with a missense DCLRE1C variant. Among the most significant clusters, several appeared linked to common viral pathogens in a later analysis.

The clonotype was recovered from a man between 50 and 59 years old in good health and CMV-seronegative. The V call is TRBV15, the J call TRBJ2-3, with 7 nucleotides matching TRBD2. The sequenced material came from PBMCs. CDR3 sequence (DNA): TGTGCCACCAGCAGAGATCGGGGGGGCACAGATACGCAGTATTTT. This gives the protein CATSRDRGGTDTQYF.